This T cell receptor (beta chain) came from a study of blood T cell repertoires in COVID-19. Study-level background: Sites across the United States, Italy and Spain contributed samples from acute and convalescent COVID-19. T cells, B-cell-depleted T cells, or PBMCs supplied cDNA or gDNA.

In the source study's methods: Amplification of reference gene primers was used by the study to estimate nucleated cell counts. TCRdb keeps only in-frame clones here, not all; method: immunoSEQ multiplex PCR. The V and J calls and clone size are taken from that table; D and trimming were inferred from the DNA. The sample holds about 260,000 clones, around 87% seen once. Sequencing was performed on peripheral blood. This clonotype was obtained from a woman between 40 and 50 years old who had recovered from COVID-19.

The CDR3 DNA follows: TGTGCCAGCAGTTTTATTGACAGCTCCTACGAGCAGTACTTC. Translating it yields CASSFIDSSYEQYF. The J gene is TRBJ2-7, the V gene TRBV28, with D maybe TRBD1 (5 bases). The V gene lost 3 bases and the J gene lost 0 bases, with 9 bases spanning the gap. CDR1 MDHEN and CDR2 SYDVKM come from the germline V gene. CDR3 size: 14 residues.